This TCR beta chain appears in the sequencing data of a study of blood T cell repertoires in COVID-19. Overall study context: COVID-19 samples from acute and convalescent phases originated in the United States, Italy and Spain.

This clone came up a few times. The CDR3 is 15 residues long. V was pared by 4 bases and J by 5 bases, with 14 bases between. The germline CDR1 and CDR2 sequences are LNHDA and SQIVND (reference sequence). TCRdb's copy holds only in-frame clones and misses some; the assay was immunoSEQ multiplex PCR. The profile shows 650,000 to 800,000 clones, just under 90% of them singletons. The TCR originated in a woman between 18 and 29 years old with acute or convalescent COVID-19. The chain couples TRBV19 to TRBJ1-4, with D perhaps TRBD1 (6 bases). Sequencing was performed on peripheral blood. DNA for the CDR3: TGTGCCAGTAGTACACCCACAGGGAAAAATGAAAAACTGTTTTTT. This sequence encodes CASSTPTGKNEKLFF.